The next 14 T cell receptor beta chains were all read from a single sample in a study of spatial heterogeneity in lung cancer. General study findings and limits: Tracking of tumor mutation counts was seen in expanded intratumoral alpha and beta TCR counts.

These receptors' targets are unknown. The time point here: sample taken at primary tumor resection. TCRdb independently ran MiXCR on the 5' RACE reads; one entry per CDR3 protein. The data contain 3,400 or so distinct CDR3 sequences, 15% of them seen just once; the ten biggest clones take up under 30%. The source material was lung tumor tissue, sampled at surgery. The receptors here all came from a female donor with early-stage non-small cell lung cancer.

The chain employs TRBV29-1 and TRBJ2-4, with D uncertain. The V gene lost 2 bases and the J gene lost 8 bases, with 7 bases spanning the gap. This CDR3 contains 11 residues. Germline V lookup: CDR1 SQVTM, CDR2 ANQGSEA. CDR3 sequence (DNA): TGCAGCGTTGAACGCTGGGACATTCAGTACTTC. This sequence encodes CSVERWDIQYF.

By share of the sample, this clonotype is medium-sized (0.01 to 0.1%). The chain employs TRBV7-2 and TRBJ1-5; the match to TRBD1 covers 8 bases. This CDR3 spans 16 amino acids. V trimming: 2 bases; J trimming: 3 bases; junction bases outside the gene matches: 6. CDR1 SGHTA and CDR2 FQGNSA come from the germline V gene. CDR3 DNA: TGTGCCAGCAGCTTATCTCCAGGGGGCGTCAATCAGCCCCAGCATTTT. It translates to CASSLSPGGVNQPQHF.

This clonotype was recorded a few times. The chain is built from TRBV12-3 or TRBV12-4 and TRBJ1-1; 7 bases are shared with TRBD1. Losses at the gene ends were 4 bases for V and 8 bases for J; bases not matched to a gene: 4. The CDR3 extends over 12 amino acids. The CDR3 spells CASSYQTGEAFF. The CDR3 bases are TGTGCCAGCAGTTACCAGACAGGGGAAGCTTTCTTT.

DNA for the CDR3: TGTGCCAGCAGTCCCAGGGGGGGGGATTCACCCCTCCACTTT. Amino acids: CASSPRGGDSPLHF. This sequence joins TRBV12-3 or TRBV12-4 and TRBJ1-6; TRBD1 matches at 7 bases. Unmatched junction bases numbered 6, after V lost 5 bases and J lost 8 bases. This CDR3 spans 14 amino acids.

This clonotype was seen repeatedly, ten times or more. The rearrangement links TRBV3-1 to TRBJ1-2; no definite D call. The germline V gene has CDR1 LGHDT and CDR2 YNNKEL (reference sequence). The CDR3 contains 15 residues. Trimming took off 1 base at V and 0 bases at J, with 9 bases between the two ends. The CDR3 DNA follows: TGTGCCAGCAGCCAAGGAGGACTTACTAACTATGGCTACACCTTC. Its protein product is CASSQGGLTNYGYTF.

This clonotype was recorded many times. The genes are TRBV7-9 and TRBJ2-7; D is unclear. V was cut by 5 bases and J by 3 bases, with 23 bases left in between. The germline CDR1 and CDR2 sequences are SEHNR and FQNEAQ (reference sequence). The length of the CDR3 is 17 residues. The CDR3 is CASSNILSNGLSYEQYF. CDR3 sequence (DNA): TGTGCCAGCAGCAACATCCTCTCGAATGGTTTGAGCTACGAGCAGTACTTC.

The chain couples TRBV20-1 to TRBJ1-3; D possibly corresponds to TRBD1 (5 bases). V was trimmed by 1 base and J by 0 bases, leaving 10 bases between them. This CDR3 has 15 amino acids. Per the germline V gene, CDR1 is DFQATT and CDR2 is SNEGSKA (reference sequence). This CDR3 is CSARAGGSSGNTIYF. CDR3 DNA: TGCAGTGCTAGAGCGGGGGGGAGCTCTGGAAACACCATATATTTT.

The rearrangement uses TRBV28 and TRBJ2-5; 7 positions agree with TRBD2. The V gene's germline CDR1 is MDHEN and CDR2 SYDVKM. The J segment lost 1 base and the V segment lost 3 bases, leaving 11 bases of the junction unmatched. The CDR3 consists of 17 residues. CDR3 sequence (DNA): TGTGCCAGCAGTTTGATCCCTAGCGGCGGATTCCAAGAGACCCAGTACTTC. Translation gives CASSLIPSGGFQETQYF.

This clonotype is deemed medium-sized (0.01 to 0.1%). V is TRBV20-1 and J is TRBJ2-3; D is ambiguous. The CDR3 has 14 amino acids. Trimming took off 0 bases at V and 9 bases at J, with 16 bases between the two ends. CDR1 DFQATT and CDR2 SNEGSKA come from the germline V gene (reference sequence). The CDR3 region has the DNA TGCAGTGCTAGAGACCCGGTTACGACGCGCACGCAGTATTTT. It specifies CSARDPVTTRTQYF.

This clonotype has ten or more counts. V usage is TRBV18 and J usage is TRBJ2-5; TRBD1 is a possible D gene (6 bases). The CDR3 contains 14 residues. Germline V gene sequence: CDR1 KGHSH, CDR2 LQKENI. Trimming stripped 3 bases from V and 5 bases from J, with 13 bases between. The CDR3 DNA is TGTGCCAGCTCACCCACAGGGCACGTGGAGACCCAGTACTTC. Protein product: CASSPTGHVETQYF.

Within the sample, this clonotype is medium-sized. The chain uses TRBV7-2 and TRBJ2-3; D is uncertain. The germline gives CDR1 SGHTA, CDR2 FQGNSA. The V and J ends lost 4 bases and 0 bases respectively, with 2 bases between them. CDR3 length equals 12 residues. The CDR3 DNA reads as TGTGCCAGCAGCTACAGCACAGATACGCAGTATTTT. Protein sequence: CASSYSTDTQYF.

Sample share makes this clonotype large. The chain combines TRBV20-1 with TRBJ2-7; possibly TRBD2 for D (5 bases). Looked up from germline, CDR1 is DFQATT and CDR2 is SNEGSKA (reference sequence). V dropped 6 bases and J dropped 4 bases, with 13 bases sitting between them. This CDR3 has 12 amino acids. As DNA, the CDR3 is TGCAGTGCCTCGGGGTCCGTATACGAGCAGTACTTC. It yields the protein CSASGSVYEQYF.

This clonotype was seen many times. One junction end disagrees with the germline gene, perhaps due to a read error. This CDR3 reads CASCYGGSSYEQYF. The CDR3 DNA follows: TGTGCCAGCTGCTACGGGGGCTCCTCCTATGAGCAGTACTTC. The chain is built from TRBV6-2 or TRBV6-3 and TRBJ2-7; D tentatively reads TRBD1 or TRBD2 (6 bases each). The germline gives CDR1 MNHEY, CDR2 SVGEGT. The CDR3 sequence is 14 residues long.

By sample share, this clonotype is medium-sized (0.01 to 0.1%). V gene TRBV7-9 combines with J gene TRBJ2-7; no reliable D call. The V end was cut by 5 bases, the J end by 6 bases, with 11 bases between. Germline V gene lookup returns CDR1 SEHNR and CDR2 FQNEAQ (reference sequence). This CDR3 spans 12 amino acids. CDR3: CASSLAGAEQYF. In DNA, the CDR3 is TGTGCCAGCAGCCTTGCCGGCGCCGAGCAGTACTTC.